These 4 T cell receptor beta chains share one sample of origin, sequenced in a study of human T cells and chemical hapten exposure. TCRdb redid the calling of the RACE reads with MiXCR, one entry per CDR3 protein. The sample lists roughly 40,000 distinct CDR3 sequences; 9.5% to 15% were seen once. Time point noted: pre-sensitization, week 0. The treatment denotes: therapeutic diphenylcyclopropenone sensitization with weekly scalp DPC. The sample was whole blood, taken in connection with sensitization to the hapten diphenylcyclopropenone (DPC). Source of these receptors: a woman aged 30 to 39 with alopecia areata. Some clones in this sample may be carry-over from other donors' samples.

The J gene is TRBJ2-1, the V gene TRBV7-2; D remains ambiguous. V was cut by 5 bases and J by 5 bases, with 7 bases left in between. Germline V gene data show CDR1 as SGHTA and CDR2 as FQGNSA. The CDR3 spans 12 residues. The CDR3 DNA reads as TGTGCCAGCAGCCCCCGTCACAATGAGCAGTTCTTC. It yields the protein CASSPRHNEQFF.

This clonotype was seen many times. The rearrangement joins TRBV20-1 to TRBJ2-3, with D perhaps being TRBD1 or TRBD2 (6 bases each). Germline CDR1 is DFQATT and CDR2 is SNEGSKA (reference sequence). The CDR3 is made up of 13 amino acids. V was pared by 5 bases and J by 2 bases, with 11 bases between. The CDR3 sequence: CSAPGALTDTQYF. The CDR3 bases are TGCAGTGCTCCGGGGGCACTCACAGATACGCAGTATTTT.

This clonotype has ten or more counts. The rearrangement links TRBV7-2 to TRBJ2-7, with 7 bases lining up with TRBD2. Germline loops: CDR1 SGHTA, CDR2 FQGNSA. V lost 5 bases, J lost 2 bases, and 18 bases stayed unmatched. This CDR3 is 18 amino acids long. This CDR3 is CASSARIGAGVNAYEQYF. The CDR3 DNA reads TGTGCCAGCAGCGCCCGGATAGGGGCGGGAGTTAACGCCTACGAGCAGTACTTC.

This clonotype is medium-sized (0.01 to 0.1%). The chain couples TRBV20-1 to TRBJ2-3, with D tentatively TRBD1 (6 bases). The V gene's germline CDR1 is DFQATT and CDR2 SNEGSKA (reference sequence). V was shortened by 6 bases and J by 1 base, with 17 bases between the two germline ends. The CDR3 loop spans 15 amino acids. As DNA, the CDR3 is TGCAGTGCACAAAACCGGGACACCGGCACAGATACGCAGTATTTT. Translating gives CSAQNRDTGTDTQYF.